Sequencing of this TCR beta chain was carried out in a study of T cell responses to AZD1222 COVID-19 vaccine. At the level of the study: The study pooled second doses at about 4 or about 12 weeks. Study results and limitations: With dominance at 160-218 and 743-854, vaccine-associated CD4 TCRs spanned spike. White British people made up most donors, females outnumbered males, and clonal diversity was possibly underestimated.

V was shortened by 5 bases and J by 2 bases, with 10 bases between the two germline ends. The germline V gene encodes CDR1 SEHNR and CDR2 FQNEAQ (reference sequence). This CDR3 contains 14 residues. Assay used: immunoSEQ multiplex PCR; TCRdb lists only in-frame clones, some missing. The sample has approximately 190,000 clones, 85% to 95% seen once. Worth noting for this clone: The antigen remains undetermined.

This chain connects TRBV7-9 to TRBJ1-3; D gene ambiguous. Sample: peripheral blood, taken on day 0 of AZD1222 vaccination. This sequence originates from an adult in good health. CDR3 region: CASSPQAAGNTIYF. Written as DNA, the CDR3 is TGTGCCAGCAGCCCTCAGGCTGCTGGAAACACCATATATTTT. Drawing the rest from reference TRBV7-9 and TRBJ1-3, the complete variable domain is DTGVSQNPRHKITKRGQNVTFRCDPISEHNRLYWYRQTLGQGPEFLTYFQNEAQLEKSRLLSDRFSAERPKGSFSTLEIQRTEQGDSAMYLCASSPQAAGNTIYFGEGSWLTVV.